Below are 13 T cell receptor beta chains sequenced from a single sample in a study of shared clonotypes between healthy human individuals. The assay was immunoSEQ multiplex PCR, and TCRdb's table has in-frame clones only and misses some. The sample has under 1,900,000 clones; approximately 98.5% are singletons. Sequenced: naive CD4+ T cells sorted from blood. The sample's subset: CD45RA+ positively selected. The receptor source for this set is a young man in good health.

This chain links TRBV19 with TRBJ2-3; 12 bases map to TRBD2. J lost 4 bases, V lost 9 bases, and 8 bases had no gene match. Germline V gene sequence: CDR1 LNHDA, CDR2 SQIVND (reference sequence). The CDR3 has 15 amino acids. As DNA, the CDR3 is TGTGCCAGCCGAAAACTAGCGGGAGGTTCAGATACGCAGTATTTT. It encodes CASRKLAGGSDTQYF.

J is TRBJ2-5 and V is TRBV6-1; no clear D. Germline CDR1 MNHNS, CDR2 SASEGT. The CDR3 runs 13 residues. With 3 bases removed from V and 7 bases from J, the gap between germline ends came to 12 bases. DNA of the CDR3: TGTGCCAGCAGTGATGGGCTCGACGGGACCCAGTACTTC. The encoded protein is CASSDGLDGTQYF.

CDR3 in DNA: TGTGCCAGCAGCGCCCGTGGGGGGGTGAGAGGCTACACCTTC. It yields the protein CASSARGGVRGYTF. The rearrangement uses TRBV9 and TRBJ1-2; tentative D call: TRBD1 (5 bases). CDR1 and CDR2 (germline): SGDLS, YYNGEE. The CDR3 totals 14 residues. Between the trimmed V and J ends, which lost 3 bases and 8 bases, there was a span of 17 bases. The whole variable domain, remainder taken from reference TRBV9 and TRBJ1-2, is DSGVTQTPKHLITATGQRVTLRCSPRSGDLSVYWYQQSLDQGLQFLIQYYNGEERAKGNILERFSAQQFPDLHSELNLSSLELGDSALYFCASSARGGVRGYTFGSGTRLTVV.

This clone was counted a single time. In the same sample, other DNA sequences code for this CDR3. The CDR3 bases are TGTGCCAGCACCCGGGACAACTCCTACGAGCAGTACTTC. This codes for CASTRDNSYEQYF. The chain combines TRBV2 with TRBJ2-7; perhaps TRBD1 as D (6 bases). This CDR3 is built from 13 residues. Trimming removed 7 bases at V and 0 bases at J, with 10 bases between. Germline-derived CDR1 and CDR2 are SNHLY and FYNNEI.

On this clone: Distinct nucleotide sequences in the sample also encode this CDR3. The J gene is TRBJ1-3, the V gene TRBV7-2; D unresolved. Germline V gene lookup returns CDR1 SGHTA and CDR2 FQGNSA. The V gene lost 2 bases and the J gene lost 0 bases, with 2 bases spanning the gap. This CDR3 is 13 amino acids long. DNA for the CDR3: TGTGCCAGCAGCTTAATCTCTGGAAACACCATATATTTT. It translates to CASSLISGNTIYF. The entire variable domain, with the rest obtained from reference TRBV7-2 and TRBJ1-3, is as follows: GAGVSQSPSNKVTEKGKDVELRCDPISGHTALYWYRQSLGQGLEFLIYFQGNSAPDKSGLPSDRFSAERTGGSVSTLTIQRTQQEDSAVYLCASSLISGNTIYFGEGSWLTVV.

This clone was seen a single time. The chain combines TRBV6-1 with TRBJ2-5; the match to TRBD2 covers 8 bases. Germline lookup yields CDR1 MNHNS and CDR2 SASEGT. Unmatched junction bases numbered 8, after V lost 3 bases and J lost 5 bases. The CDR3 loop spans 15 amino acids. CDR3 bases: TGTGCCAGCAGTGAGGGCGTAGCGGGATGGGAGACCCAGTACTTC. This gives the protein CASSEGVAGWETQYF.

The chain couples TRBV14 to TRBJ2-7, with D possibly being TRBD1 (6 bases). The CDR3 spans 14 residues. V was pared by 4 bases and J by 3 bases, with 13 bases between. Germline V gives CDR1 SGHDN, CDR2 FVKESK. This CDR3 is CASSPPGQYYEQYF. Written as DNA, the CDR3 is TGTGCCAGCAGCCCTCCGGGACAATACTACGAGCAGTACTTC. The full variable domain, completed using reference TRBV14 and TRBJ2-7, is EAGVTQFPSHSVIEKGQTVTLRCDPISGHDNLYWYRRVMGKEIKFLLHFVKESKQDESGMPNNRFLAERTGGTYSTLKVQPAELEDSGVYFCASSPPGQYYEQYFGPGTRLTVT.

J is TRBJ2-7 and V is TRBV5-5, with D perhaps assigned TRBD1 or TRBD2 (5 bases each). Germline V CDR1 and CDR2: SGHKS, YYEKEE (reference sequence). V dropped 4 bases and J dropped 3 bases, with 8 bases sitting between them. CDR3 length equals 12 residues. CDR3 DNA sequence: TGTGCCAGCAGCCCGGGGCGCTACGAGCAGTACTTC. Protein: CASSPGRYEQYF.

The rearrangement links TRBV6-5 to TRBJ2-7; 11 bases are a match to TRBD1. In germline, CDR1 is MNHEY, CDR2 SVGAGI. CDR3 length: 16 amino acids. The V segment lost 4 bases and the J segment 3 bases; nucleotides outside the gene matches: 8. The CDR3 loop is CASSSDRTGGGYEQYF. For the CDR3, the DNA is TGTGCCAGCAGTTCCGACCGGACAGGGGGCGGCTACGAGCAGTACTTC.

The chain is built from TRBV6-5 and TRBJ1-4, with unresolved D. This CDR3 has 14 residues. CDR1 is MNHEY, CDR2 SVGAGI, per germline. V shed 6 bases and J shed 8 bases, with 16 bases lying between them. The CDR3 DNA reads TGTGCCAGCAGCGTGGTCTATAGGGAAGAAAAACTGTTTTTT. Its translation is CASSVVYREEKLFF.

The genes are TRBV5-1 and TRBJ2-5; 13 bases are shared with TRBD2. The junction had 6 bases not matched to a gene; V was cut back by 2 bases and J by 5 bases. The CDR3 consists of 16 residues. Germline CDR1 and CDR2: SGHRS and YFSETQ. The CDR3 sequence is CASSLRLAGGLETQYF. The CDR3 bases are TGCGCCAGCAGCTTAAGACTAGCGGGAGGCCTGGAGACCCAGTACTTC.

The V and J genes are TRBV14 and TRBJ2-6, with a possible D match to TRBD1 (5 bases). The CDR3 is made up of 14 amino acids. Deletions cut 3 bases from V and 7 bases from J, with 10 bases between. The germline V gene encodes CDR1 SGHDN and CDR2 FVKESK. CDR3 nucleotides: TGTGCCAGCAGCCAGTTAGGGGCCGCCAACGTCCTGACTTTC. This gives the protein CASSQLGAANVLTF.

The V and J genes are TRBV14 and TRBJ2-5, with D maybe TRBD2 (5 bases). Germline loops: CDR1 SGHDN, CDR2 FVKESK. The CDR3 covers 14 residues. V was clipped by 4 bases and J by 5 bases, with 14 bases between them. The CDR3: CASSPLAEEETQYF. CDR3 in DNA: TGTGCCAGCAGCCCGCTGGCGGAGGAGGAGACCCAGTACTTC.